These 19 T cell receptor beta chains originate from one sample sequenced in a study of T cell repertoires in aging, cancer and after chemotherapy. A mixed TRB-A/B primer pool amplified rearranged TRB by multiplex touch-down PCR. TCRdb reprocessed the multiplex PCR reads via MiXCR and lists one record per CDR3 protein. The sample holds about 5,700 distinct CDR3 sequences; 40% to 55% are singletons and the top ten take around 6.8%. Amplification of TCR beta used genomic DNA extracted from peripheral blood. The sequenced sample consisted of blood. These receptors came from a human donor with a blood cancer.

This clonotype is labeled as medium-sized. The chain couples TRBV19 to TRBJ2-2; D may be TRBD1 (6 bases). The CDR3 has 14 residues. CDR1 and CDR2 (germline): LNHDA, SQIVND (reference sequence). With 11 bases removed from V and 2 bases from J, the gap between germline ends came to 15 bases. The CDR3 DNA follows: TGTGCCTTAGGGGTACAGGGTAACACCGGGGAGCTGTTTTTT. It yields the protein CALGVQGNTGELFF. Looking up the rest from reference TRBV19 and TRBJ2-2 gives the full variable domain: DGGITQSPKYLFRKEGQNVTLSCEQNLNHDAMYWYRQDPGQGLRLIYYSQIVNDFQKGDIAEGYSVSREKKESFPLTVTSAQKNPTAFYLCALGVQGNTGELFFGEGSRLTVL.

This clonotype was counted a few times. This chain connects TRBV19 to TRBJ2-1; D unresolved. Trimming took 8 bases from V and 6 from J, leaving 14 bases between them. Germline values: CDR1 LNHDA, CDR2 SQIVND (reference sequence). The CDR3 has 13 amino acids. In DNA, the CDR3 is TGTGCCAGTTATCGGCAGGAGAGCAATGAGCAGTTCTTC. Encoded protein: CASYRQESNEQFF.

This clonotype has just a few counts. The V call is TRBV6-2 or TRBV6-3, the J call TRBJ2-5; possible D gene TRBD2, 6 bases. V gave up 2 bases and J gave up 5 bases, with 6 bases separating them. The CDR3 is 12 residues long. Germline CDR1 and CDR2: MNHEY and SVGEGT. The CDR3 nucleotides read TGTGCCAGCAGTTACGGAGGGGAGACCCAGTACTTC. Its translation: CASSYGGETQYF.

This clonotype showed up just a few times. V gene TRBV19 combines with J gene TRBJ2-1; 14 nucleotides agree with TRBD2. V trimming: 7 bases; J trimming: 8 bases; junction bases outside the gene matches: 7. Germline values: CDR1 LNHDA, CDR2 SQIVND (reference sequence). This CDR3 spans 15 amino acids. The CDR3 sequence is CASKWGTSGGDEQFF. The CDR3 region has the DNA TGTGCCAGTAAATGGGGGACTAGCGGGGGCGATGAGCAGTTCTTC.

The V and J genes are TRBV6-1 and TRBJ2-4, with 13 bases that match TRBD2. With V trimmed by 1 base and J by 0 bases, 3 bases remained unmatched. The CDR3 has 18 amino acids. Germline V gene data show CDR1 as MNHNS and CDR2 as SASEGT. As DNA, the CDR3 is TGTGCCAGCAGTGAAGGAACTAGCGGGGGGGCAGCCAAAAACATTCAGTACTTC. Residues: CASSEGTSGGAAKNIQYF.

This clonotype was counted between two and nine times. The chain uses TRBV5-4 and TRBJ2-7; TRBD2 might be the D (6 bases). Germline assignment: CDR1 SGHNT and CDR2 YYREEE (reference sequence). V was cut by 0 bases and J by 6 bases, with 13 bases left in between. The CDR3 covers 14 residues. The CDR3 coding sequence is TGTGCCAGCAGCTTGGAGGGACTGACCAGCGAGCAGTACTTC. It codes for CASSLEGLTSEQYF.

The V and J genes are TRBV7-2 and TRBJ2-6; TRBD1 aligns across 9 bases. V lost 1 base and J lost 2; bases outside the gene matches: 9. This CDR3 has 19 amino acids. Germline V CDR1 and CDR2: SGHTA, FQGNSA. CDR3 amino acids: CASSLVSGQGGTGANVLTF. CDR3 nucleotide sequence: TGTGCCAGCAGCTTAGTCTCGGGACAGGGAGGGACTGGGGCCAACGTCCTGACTTTC.

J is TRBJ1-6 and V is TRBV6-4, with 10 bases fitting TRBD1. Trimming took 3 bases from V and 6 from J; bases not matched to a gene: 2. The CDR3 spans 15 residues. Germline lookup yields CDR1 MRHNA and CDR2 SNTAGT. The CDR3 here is CASSETGGSNSPLHF. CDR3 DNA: TGTGCCAGCAGTGAGACAGGGGGCTCTAATTCACCCCTCCACTTT.

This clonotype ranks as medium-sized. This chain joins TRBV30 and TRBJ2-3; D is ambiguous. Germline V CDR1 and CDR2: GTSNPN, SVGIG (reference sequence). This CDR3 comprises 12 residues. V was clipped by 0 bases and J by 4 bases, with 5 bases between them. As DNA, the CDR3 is TGTGCCTGGAGTGTAAATGCAGATACGCAGTATTTT. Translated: CAWSVNADTQYF. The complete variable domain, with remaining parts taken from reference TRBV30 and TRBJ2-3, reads SQTIHQWPATLVQPVGSPLSLECTVEGTSNPNLYWYRQAAGRGLQLLFYSVGIGQISSEVPQNLSASRPQDRQFILSSKKLLLSDSGFYLCAWSVNADTQYFGPGTRLTVL.

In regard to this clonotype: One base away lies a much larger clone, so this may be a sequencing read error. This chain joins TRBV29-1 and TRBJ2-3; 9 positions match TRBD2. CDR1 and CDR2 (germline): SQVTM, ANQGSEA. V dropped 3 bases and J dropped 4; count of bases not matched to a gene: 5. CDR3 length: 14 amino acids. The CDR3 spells CSVDSRLAADTQYF. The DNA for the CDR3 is TGCAGCGTTGACAGCAGACTAGCGGCAGATACGCAGTATTTT.

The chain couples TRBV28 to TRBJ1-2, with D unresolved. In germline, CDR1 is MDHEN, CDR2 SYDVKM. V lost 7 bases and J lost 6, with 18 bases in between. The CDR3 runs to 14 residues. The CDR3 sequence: CASTPPRASHGYTF. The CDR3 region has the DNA TGTGCCAGCACCCCTCCGAGGGCATCCCATGGCTACACCTTC.

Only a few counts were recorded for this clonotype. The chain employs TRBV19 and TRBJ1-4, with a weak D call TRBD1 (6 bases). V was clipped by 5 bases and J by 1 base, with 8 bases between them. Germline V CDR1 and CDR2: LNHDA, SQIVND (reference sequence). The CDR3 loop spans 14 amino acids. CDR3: CASSSGQTNEKLFF. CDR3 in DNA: TGTGCCAGTAGTTCGGGACAAACTAATGAAAAACTGTTTTTT.

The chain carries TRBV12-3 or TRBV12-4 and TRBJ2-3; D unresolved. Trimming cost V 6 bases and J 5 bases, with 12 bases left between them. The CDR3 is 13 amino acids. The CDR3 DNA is TGTGCCAGCAGCTCGAACTCCTTAGATACGCAGTATTTT. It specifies CASSSNSLDTQYF.

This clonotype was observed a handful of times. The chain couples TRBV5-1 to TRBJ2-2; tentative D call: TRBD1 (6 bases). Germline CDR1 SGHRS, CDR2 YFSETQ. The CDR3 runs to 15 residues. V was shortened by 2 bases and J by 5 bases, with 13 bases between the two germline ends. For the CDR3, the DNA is TGCGCCAGCAGCTTAACAGGGCTACAAACCGGGGAGCTGTTTTTT. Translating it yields CASSLTGLQTGELFF. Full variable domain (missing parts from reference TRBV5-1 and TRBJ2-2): KAGVTQTPRYLIKTRGQQVTLSCSPISGHRSVSWYQQTPGQGLQFLFEYFSETQRNKGNFPGRFSGRQFSNSRSEMNVSTLELGDSALYLCASSLTGLQTGELFFGEGSRLTVL.

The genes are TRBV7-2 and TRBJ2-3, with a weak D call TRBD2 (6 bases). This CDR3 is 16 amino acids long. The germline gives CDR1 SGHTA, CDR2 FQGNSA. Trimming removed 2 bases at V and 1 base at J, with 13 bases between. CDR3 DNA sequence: TGTGCCAGCAGCTTATCGAGCGGAGGGGGCACAGATACGCAGTATTTT. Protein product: CASSLSSGGGTDTQYF.

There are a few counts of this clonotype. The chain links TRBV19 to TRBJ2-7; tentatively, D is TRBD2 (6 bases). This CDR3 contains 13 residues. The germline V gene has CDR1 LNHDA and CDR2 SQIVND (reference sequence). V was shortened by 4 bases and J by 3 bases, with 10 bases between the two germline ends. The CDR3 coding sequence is TGTGCCAGTAGTACCGGGACTTTCTACGAGCAGTACTTC. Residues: CASSTGTFYEQYF.

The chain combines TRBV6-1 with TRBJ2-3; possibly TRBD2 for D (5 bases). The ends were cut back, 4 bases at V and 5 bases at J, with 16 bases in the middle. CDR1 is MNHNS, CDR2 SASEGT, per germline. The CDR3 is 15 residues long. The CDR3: CASSGVQIGGDTQYF. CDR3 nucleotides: TGTGCCAGCAGTGGTGTACAAATCGGAGGAGATACGCAGTATTTT.

CDR3 nucleotide sequence: TGTGCCAGCAGCCCGCTTGTGACTAGCGGGGGTGCAGATACGCAGTATTTT. It yields the protein CASSPLVTSGGADTQYF. This sequence joins TRBV7-2 and TRBJ2-3, with 12 bases identical to TRBD2. This CDR3 contains 17 residues. J was trimmed by 4 bases and V by 5 bases; bases with no gene match: 10. Germline assignment: CDR1 SGHTA and CDR2 FQGNSA.

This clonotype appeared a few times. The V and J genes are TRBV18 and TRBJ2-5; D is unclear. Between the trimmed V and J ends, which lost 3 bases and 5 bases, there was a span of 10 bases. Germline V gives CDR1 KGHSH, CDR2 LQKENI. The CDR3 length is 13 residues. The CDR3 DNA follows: TGTGCCAGCTCACCGTACGTGGAGGAGACCCAGTACTTC. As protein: CASSPYVEETQYF.